The 6 T cell receptor beta chains given below trace back to one sample, sequenced in a study of Ad26.COV2.S vaccination and SARS-CoV-2 variants. Sequencing used immunoSEQ multiplex PCR; TCRdb keeps in-frame clones, though not all of them. Altogether around 320,000 clones are present, 85% being singletons, with the ten largest covering 2% to 2.5%. As for treatment: 15 to 20 received Ad26.COV2.S at low or high dose, single or two shots; 5 received placebo; per-sample allocation not given. Samples came from day 63 after the first vaccine or placebo injection. Sequenced material: peripheral blood, taken in a trial of Ad26.COV2.S vaccine versus placebo. Every receptor here comes from a person between 18 and 65 years old who received the Ad26.COV2.S COVID-19 vaccine or a placebo.

The V call is TRBV9, the J call TRBJ1-5; D remains ambiguous. Germline assignment: CDR1 SGDLS and CDR2 YYNGEE. The CDR3 has 15 residues. V dropped 4 bases and J dropped 8 bases, with 19 bases sitting between them. CDR3 nucleotides: TGTGCCAGCAGCCTGACCACCGGTCTTTCAGAGCCCCAGCATTTT. This codes for CASSLTTGLSEPQHF.

The chain couples TRBV27 to TRBJ2-1; D is unclear. This CDR3 has 13 residues. The germline V gene has CDR1 MNHEY and CDR2 SMNVEV (reference sequence). Trimming took 6 bases from V and 2 from J, leaving 8 bases between them. The CDR3, as DNA: TGTGCCAGCAGCCCTCCCCCCTACAATGAGCAGTTCTTC. Translation: CASSPPPYNEQFF.

This chain uses TRBV10-3 with TRBJ2-1; 8 bases fit TRBD2. CDR1 is ENHRY and CDR2 is SYGVKD in the germline V gene. The CDR3 is 15 amino acids. Unmatched junction bases numbered 8, after V lost 3 bases and J lost 7 bases. The CDR3 DNA reads TGTGCCATCAGTGACCGGGGGGGCGATCTGAATGAGCAGTTCTTC. This codes for CAISDRGGDLNEQFF.

This rearrangement joins TRBV5-1 to TRBJ2-1; 8 bases map to TRBD2. The CDR3 is made up of 15 amino acids. Trimming removed 6 bases from V and 3 bases from J; junction bases left unmatched: 8. Germline CDR1 is SGHRS and CDR2 is YFSETQ. The CDR3: CASTREAGVYNEQFF. For the CDR3, the DNA is TGCGCCAGCACCCGAGAAGCGGGGGTCTACAATGAGCAGTTCTTC.

This sequence joins TRBV11-3 and TRBJ2-2, with D unclear. Trimming left V 2 bases short and J 7 bases short, with 5 bases between. CDR1 is SGHNT and CDR2 is YENEEA in the germline V gene. The CDR3 consists of 12 residues. The CDR3 here is CASSLRFGELFF. The CDR3 nucleotides read TGTGCCAGCAGCTTAAGATTCGGGGAGCTGTTTTTT.

V and J are TRBV7-9 and TRBJ2-1, with 9 bases aligning to TRBD1. J lost 4 bases, V lost 3 bases, and 4 bases had no gene match. The CDR3 length is 15 residues. CDR1 SEHNR and CDR2 FQNEAQ come from the germline V gene (reference sequence). The CDR3 coding sequence is TGTGCCAGCAGCTTCGGGACAGGGAAATACAATGAGCAGTTCTTC. This codes for CASSFGTGKYNEQFF.